Included here is one T cell receptor beta chain sequence, with context. Its antigen remains unidentified. This entry belongs to a study of Graves' ophthalmopathy and Graves' hyperthyroidism. Looking at the study overall: Researchers obtained peripheral blood at initial diagnosis, before any treatment had begun.

Amplification targeted the TCR beta CDR3 regions, with RNA transcripts as the source material. First-round RT-PCR with HTBI primers preceded a second-round multiplex PCR. TCRdb processed the multiplex PCR reads anew with MiXCR; each CDR3 protein has one entry. The sample holds more than 550,000 distinct CDR3 sequences; about 41% are singletons and the top ten take over 2.5%. The CDR3 extends over 16 amino acids. V lost 4 bases to trimming and J lost 4 bases, with 14 bases between them. In germline, CDR1 is MGHRA, CDR2 YSYEKL. Study-wide findings and caveats: Ophthalmopathy and stable hyperthyroidism were discriminated by a 13-signature model, with 87.88% sensitivity and about 76% specificity.

This chain joins TRBV4-1 and TRBJ2-6; TRBD1 is a possible D gene (6 bases). The sequenced sample consisted of peripheral blood. This sequence was found in an adult man with Graves' ophthalmopathy. The CDR3 nucleotides are TGCGCCAGCAGCCCGCGACAGGAAACCGGGGCCAACGTCCTGACTTTC. Its protein is CASSPRQETGANVLTF.